This paragraph covers one T cell receptor beta chain sequence. This record belongs to a study of shared clonotypes between healthy human individuals. Deep was the level used in running the assay. Assay: immunoSEQ multiplex PCR; the TCRdb copy retains only in-frame clones and omits some. The sample includes some 2.4 million clones, over 85% seen only once; the top ten take about 0.39%. Per germline, CDR1 SNHLY and CDR2 FYNNEI. V was pared by 4 bases and J by 0 bases, with 2 bases of the junction left unmatched. This CDR3 is 15 amino acids long. Sequenced input: naive CD4+ T cells from PBMCs. As to subset: CD45RA+ positively selected. The J gene is TRBJ2-1, the V gene TRBV2; 8 bases align to TRBD2. The TCR was taken from a man between 18 and 35 years old in good health. Some clones in this sample may be carry-over from other donors' samples. CDR3 region: CASSVGTSSYNEQFF. DNA of the CDR3: TGTGCCAGCAGTGTAGGGACTAGCTCCTACAATGAGCAGTTCTTC.